This T cell receptor beta chain comes out of a study of cytomegalovirus exposure and HLA in healthy donors. Whole-study findings and limits: Later on, analysis showed that most CMV-associated TCR beta chains appeared to be HLA-restricted. TCR beta V segments were, for the most part, productive about 87% or about 30% of the time in an earlier analysis. Among TCR sequences, most were rare, though some public TCRs appeared in many donors.

This clone was observed a few times. Its antigen is unknown. Looked up from germline, CDR1 is MNHNS and CDR2 is SASEGT. The CDR3 length is 14 residues. V shed 6 bases, J shed 3 bases, and the junction held 8 bases outside the gene matches. The study ran its PCR with 60 Vbeta and 13 Jbeta primers. Using immunoSEQ multiplex PCR, the repertoire was profiled, and TCRdb retains in-frame clones only, with some absent. The table has around 110,000 clones, 82% seen once. The chain couples TRBV6-1 to TRBJ2-7; 7 positions agree with TRBD1. The sequenced material came from PBMCs. This TCR derives from a man aged 50-59 years in good health and CMV-seronegative. This CDR3 is CASSLGQEGYEQYF. The CDR3 nucleotides are TGTGCCAGCAGCCTAGGACAGGAAGGCTACGAGCAGTACTTC.